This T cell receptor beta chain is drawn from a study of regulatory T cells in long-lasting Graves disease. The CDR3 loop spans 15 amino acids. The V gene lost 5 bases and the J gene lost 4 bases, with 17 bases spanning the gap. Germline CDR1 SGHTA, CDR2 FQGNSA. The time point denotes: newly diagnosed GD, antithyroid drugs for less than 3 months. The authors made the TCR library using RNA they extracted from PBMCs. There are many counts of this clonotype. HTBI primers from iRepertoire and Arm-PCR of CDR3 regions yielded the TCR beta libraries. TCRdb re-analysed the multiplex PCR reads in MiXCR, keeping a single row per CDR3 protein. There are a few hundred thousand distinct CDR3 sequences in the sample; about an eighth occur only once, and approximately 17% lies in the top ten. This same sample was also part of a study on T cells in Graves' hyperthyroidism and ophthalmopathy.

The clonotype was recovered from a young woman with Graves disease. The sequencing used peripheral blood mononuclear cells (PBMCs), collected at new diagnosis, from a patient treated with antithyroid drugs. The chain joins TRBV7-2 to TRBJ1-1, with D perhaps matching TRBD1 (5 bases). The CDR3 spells CASSPFLGVTTEAFF. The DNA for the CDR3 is TGTGCCAGCAGCCCCTTTTTGGGGGTTACCACTGAAGCTTTCTTT.